Listed below are T cell receptor beta chains from one sample, sequenced in a study of regulatory T cells in long-lasting Graves disease. Each CDR3 protein is one row after TCRdb ran MiXCR on the multiplex PCR reads. The sample lists about 620,000 distinct CDR3 sequences; 16% were seen once. These same data were also listed under a study on T cells in Graves' hyperthyroidism and ophthalmopathy.

Specimen: peripheral blood mononuclear cells (PBMCs), collected at new diagnosis, from a patient treated with antithyroid drugs. These receptors originate from a woman in her twenties or thirties with Graves disease. Each CDR3 is given with its conserved first and last residue. D genes are given only for firm matches. For some rows the clone size is stated as once, few or many, or as a class when expanded; others skip it.

j_gene: TRBJ2-1
v_gene: TRBV29-1
abundance: many
d_gene: TRBD2
CDR3nt: TGCAGCGCTTGGCGGGAGGGTGGAGGTGAGCAGTTCTTC
CDR3aa: CSAWREGGGEQFF

j_gene: TRBJ1-5
v_gene: TRBV20-1
abundance: many
d_gene: NA
CDR3nt: TGCAGTGCCCTAGCAGCAAATCAGCCCCAGCATTTT
CDR3aa: CSALAANQPQHF

j_gene: TRBJ1-1
v_gene: TRBV3-1
abundance: few
d_gene: NA
CDR3nt: TGTGCCAGCAGCCCTAAGTTGGCAGGGACTGAAGCTTTCTTT
CDR3aa: CASSPKLAGTEAFF

j_gene: TRBJ2-4
v_gene: TRBV6-1
abundance: few
d_gene: TRBD1
CDR3nt: TGTGCCAGCAGAACCCCCGACAGGGTGGGCATTCAGTACTTC
CDR3aa: CASRTPDRVGIQYF

j_gene: TRBJ2-1
v_gene: TRBV3-1
abundance: few
d_gene: TRBD1
CDR3nt: TGTGCCAGCAGCCAAGGCCCCAGGGGGCACAATGAGCAGTTCTTC
CDR3aa: CASSQGPRGHNEQFF

j_gene: TRBJ1-5
v_gene: TRBV6-2/TRBV6-3
abundance: NA
d_gene: TRBD1
CDR3nt: TGTGCCAGCAGTGACAGGGGTGAGGGGTATCAGCCCCAGCATTTT
CDR3aa: CASSDRGEGYQPQHF

j_gene: TRBJ2-5
v_gene: TRBV27
abundance: many
d_gene: TRBD2
CDR3nt: TGTGCCAGCAGTCCACTACAGACTAGCGGGAGGGCCCGGGAGACCCAGTACTTC
CDR3aa: CASSPLQTSGRARETQYF

j_gene: TRBJ1-3
v_gene: TRBV12-3/TRBV12-4
abundance: few
d_gene: NA
CDR3nt: TGTGCCAGCAGTTTGGTAATACTCTCTGGAAACACCATATATTTT
CDR3aa: CASSLVILSGNTIYF

j_gene: TRBJ1-4
v_gene: TRBV2
abundance: many
d_gene: TRBD1
CDR3nt: TGTGCCAGCGCCACCGGGGGCCCCACAGGGGGAAAACTGTTTTTT
CDR3aa: CASATGGPTGGKLFF

j_gene: TRBJ1-1
v_gene: TRBV10-3
abundance: many
d_gene: NA
CDR3nt: TGTGCCATCAGGGCGACAGGTCAGAGCACTGAAGCTTTCTTT
CDR3aa: CAIRATGQSTEAFF

j_gene: TRBJ2-1
v_gene: TRBV20-1
abundance: few
d_gene: NA
CDR3nt: TGCAGTGCTAGTAATCCCCTTTGGGATGAGCAGTTCTTC
CDR3aa: CSASNPLWDEQFF

j_gene: TRBJ2-2
v_gene: TRBV5-5
abundance: few
d_gene: TRBD2
CDR3nt: TGTGCCAGCAGCTTGGTTCAGGATCCGGGTGGTAGCGGGAGCGGGGAGCTGTTTTTT
CDR3aa: CASSLVQDPGGSGSGELFF

j_gene: TRBJ2-1
v_gene: TRBV19
abundance: few
d_gene: NA
CDR3nt: TGTGCCAGTAGTATACTCGGGACCTACACCTTCTACAATGAGCAGTTCTTC
CDR3aa: CASSILGTYTFYNEQFF

j_gene: TRBJ1-1
v_gene: TRBV25-1
abundance: NA
d_gene: NA
CDR3nt: TGTGCCAGCAGTGACCCCAACAGAATTGGCACTGAAGCTTTCTTT
CDR3aa: CASSDPNRIGTEAFF

j_gene: TRBJ2-7
v_gene: TRBV7-9
abundance: many
d_gene: NA
CDR3nt: TGTGCCAGCAGCTTAGAACTTCTGGGACAGCAGTACTTC
CDR3aa: CASSLELLGQQYF

j_gene: TRBJ2-7
v_gene: TRBV27
abundance: NA
d_gene: NA
CDR3nt: TGTGCCAGCACCCCCCGGCAGGGGATCTACTACGAGCAGTACTTC
CDR3aa: CASTPRQGIYYEQYF

j_gene: TRBJ2-7
v_gene: TRBV7-2
abundance: few
d_gene: TRBD2
CDR3nt: TGTGCCAGCAGCCCCGGGACCGGGACTAGCGGCTACGAGCAGTACTTC
CDR3aa: CASSPGTGTSGYEQYF

j_gene: TRBJ1-2
v_gene: TRBV6-4
abundance: few
d_gene: NA
CDR3nt: TGTGCCAGCAGTGGCAGGAGGGCCTATGGCTACACCTTC
CDR3aa: CASSGRRAYGYTF

j_gene: TRBJ2-5
v_gene: TRBV11-1
abundance: NA
d_gene: TRBD1
CDR3nt: TGTGCCAGCAGCTTGGGACAGGGAGACGGAGAGACCCAGTACTTC
CDR3aa: CASSLGQGDGETQYF

j_gene: TRBJ2-1
v_gene: TRBV27
abundance: NA
d_gene: TRBD2
CDR3nt: TGTGCCAGCAGTTTATCCCGTACTAGCGGGAGCTTGGATGAGCAGTTCTTC
CDR3aa: CASSLSRTSGSLDEQFF

j_gene: TRBJ2-3
v_gene: TRBV29-1
abundance: NA
d_gene: NA
CDR3nt: TGCAGCGTTGAGTCCGGGTCTAGCACAGATACGCAGTATTTT
CDR3aa: CSVESGSSTDTQYF

j_gene: TRBJ1-1
v_gene: TRBV18
abundance: NA
d_gene: NA
CDR3nt: TGTGCCAGCTCACCAGTGCTTGATTCAGGGCAAGCTTTCTTT
CDR3aa: CASSPVLDSGQAFF

j_gene: TRBJ1-5
v_gene: TRBV7-9
abundance: many
d_gene: NA
CDR3nt: TGTGCCAGCAGCTTAGGGTCGTTCCGGGACACAAATCAGCCCCAGCATTTT
CDR3aa: CASSLGSFRDTNQPQHF

j_gene: TRBJ2-1
v_gene: TRBV28
abundance: few
d_gene: NA
CDR3nt: TGTGCCAGCAGTCGGGAGTATGAGCAGTTCTTC
CDR3aa: CASSREYEQFF

j_gene: TRBJ1-2
v_gene: TRBV2
abundance: many
d_gene: TRBD1
CDR3nt: TGTGCCAGCACCACGGACAGGGCGAATGGCTACACCTTC
CDR3aa: CASTTDRANGYTF

j_gene: TRBJ1-1
v_gene: TRBV5-1
abundance: many
d_gene: NA
CDR3nt: TGCGCCAGCAGCTTCGACCCGAGCACTGAAGCTTTCTTT
CDR3aa: CASSFDPSTEAFF

j_gene: TRBJ1-4
v_gene: TRBV7-6
abundance: many
d_gene: TRBD1
CDR3nt: TGTGCCAGCAGCTTAGCGAGGGGGCGAAAGGCTAATGAAAAACTGTTTTTT
CDR3aa: CASSLARGRKANEKLFF

j_gene: TRBJ2-7
v_gene: TRBV15
abundance: many
d_gene: TRBD1
CDR3nt: TGTGCCACCAGCACCCGGGACAGGGGCCTTTACGAGCAGTACTTC
CDR3aa: CATSTRDRGLYEQYF

j_gene: TRBJ1-5
v_gene: TRBV28
abundance: many
d_gene: NA
CDR3nt: TGTGCCAGCAGTTTAACGAGGGTCTTCAATCAGCCCCAGCATTTT
CDR3aa: CASSLTRVFNQPQHF

j_gene: TRBJ2-7
v_gene: TRBV12-3/TRBV12-4
abundance: many
d_gene: NA
CDR3nt: TGTGCCAGCAGTGCCGGGACATGGGCCCCCGAGCAGTACTTC
CDR3aa: CASSAGTWAPEQYF

j_gene: TRBJ2-5
v_gene: TRBV7-9
abundance: NA
d_gene: TRBD2
CDR3nt: TGTGCCAGCAGCTTAGGGGGTAGCGGGAGTCGGTTGGAGACCCAGTACTTC
CDR3aa: CASSLGGSGSRLETQYF

j_gene: TRBJ2-7
v_gene: TRBV14
abundance: many
d_gene: NA
CDR3nt: TGTGCCAGCAGCCCCGGACTGCCCGTCCAACTCTACGAGCAGTACTTC
CDR3aa: CASSPGLPVQLYEQYF

j_gene: TRBJ2-3
v_gene: TRBV6-1
abundance: NA
d_gene: TRBD1
CDR3nt: TGTGCCAGCAGCTTAACAGGGGCTGGGACAGATACGCAGTATTTT
CDR3aa: CASSLTGAGTDTQYF

j_gene: TRBJ2-2
v_gene: TRBV7-9
abundance: many
d_gene: NA
CDR3nt: TGTGCCAGCAGCCCGGGGTTCGCCGGGGAGCTGTTTTTT
CDR3aa: CASSPGFAGELFF

j_gene: TRBJ2-3
v_gene: TRBV6-2/TRBV6-3
abundance: NA
d_gene: NA
CDR3nt: TGTGCCAGCCGCGGCAGGGGCTACACAGATACGCAGTATTTT
CDR3aa: CASRGRGYTDTQYF

j_gene: TRBJ2-2
v_gene: TRBV2
abundance: many
d_gene: TRBD1
CDR3nt: TGTGCCAGCATGGAGACAGGGCTTTTCACCGGGGAGCTGTTTTTT
CDR3aa: CASMETGLFTGELFF

j_gene: TRBJ2-5
v_gene: TRBV2
abundance: NA
d_gene: TRBD1
CDR3nt: TGTGCCACACACAGGGGTTGGGAGACCCAGTACTTC
CDR3aa: CATHRGWETQYF

j_gene: TRBJ2-2
v_gene: TRBV20-1
abundance: few
d_gene: TRBD1
CDR3nt: TGCAGTGCTACCGGGACAGGGGGCCAGCGGCAGCGTCACGCGAACACCGGGGAGCTGTTTTTT
CDR3aa: CSATGTGGQRQRHANTGELFF

j_gene: TRBJ2-7
v_gene: TRBV7-9
abundance: few
d_gene: NA
CDR3nt: TGTGCCAGCAGCCCGCCCGTGGGCGACGAGCAGTACTTC
CDR3aa: CASSPPVGDEQYF

j_gene: TRBJ1-3
v_gene: TRBV5-1
abundance: few
d_gene: TRBD1
CDR3nt: TGCGCCAGCAGCTTGATGGGACAGAGCTCTGGAAACACCATATATTTT
CDR3aa: CASSLMGQSSGNTIYF